Included here is one TCR beta chain sequence, with context. This CDR3 is built from 16 residues. V was pared by 2 bases and J by 8 bases, with 10 bases of the junction left unmatched. The germline V gene has CDR1 SGHVS and CDR2 FQNEAQ. This sample is part of a study of blood T cell repertoires in COVID-19. The method was immunoSEQ multiplex PCR; TCRdb's version includes in-frame clones alone and lacks a portion of them. This sample carries more than 65,000 clones, around 80% of them seen once, and the ten largest clones take around 20%. The TCR sequence derives from a woman aged 50 to 65 with acute or convalescent COVID-19. V is TRBV7-8 and J is TRBJ2-1; 9 bases agree with TRBD1. The source material was peripheral blood. CDR3 residues: CASSLMGGQGIDEQFF. CDR3 coding DNA: TGTGCCAGCAGCTTAATGGGGGGACAGGGTATTGATGAGCAGTTCTTC.